The clone carrying this T cell receptor beta chain was picked up a small number of times. The data stem from a study of T-cell reconstitution after alpha-beta-depleted transplantation in children. The CDR3 loop spans 16 amino acids. V gave up 4 bases and J gave up 5 bases; unmatched junction bases: 8. The V gene's germline CDR1 is SGHRS and CDR2 YFSETQ. The authors prepared the TCRbeta library with unique molecular identifiers. TCRdb processed the PCR reads anew with MiXCR; each CDR3 protein has one entry. Here the sample spans around 700,000 distinct CDR3 sequences, about 12% being singletons. This sequence joins TRBV5-1 and TRBJ2-2, with 10 nucleotides matching TRBD2. The source was PBMCs, collected before TCRalphabeta/CD19-depleted stem cell transplant. This TCR was sampled from a girl aged 2-15 years with congenital amegakaryocytic thrombocytopenia, due to receive a stem cell transplant. The chain's CDR3 is CASSPPSGSITGELFF. The CDR3, as DNA: TGCGCCAGCAGCCCGCCTAGCGGGAGTATAACCGGGGAGCTGTTTTTT.